This TCR beta chain is from a study of T cell changes during pregnancy in multiple sclerosis. Sequenced by immunoSEQ multiplex PCR; TCRdb stores in-frame clones only, minus some. The table shows tens of thousands of clones, with 90% occurring only once. The length of the CDR3 is 13 residues. Germline loops: CDR1 SGHVS, CDR2 FQNEAQ. V was trimmed by 0 bases and J by 4 bases, leaving 4 bases between them. The V gene is TRBV7-8, the J gene TRBJ1-5; unclear D gene. The clonotype comes from a female donor in good health, enrolled as a control in a pregnancy study. The starting material was peripheral blood, obtained in the third trimester of pregnancy. The CDR3 sequence is CASSLAYNQPQHF. CDR3 nucleotides: TGTGCCAGCAGCTTAGCGTATAATCAGCCCCAGCATTTT.